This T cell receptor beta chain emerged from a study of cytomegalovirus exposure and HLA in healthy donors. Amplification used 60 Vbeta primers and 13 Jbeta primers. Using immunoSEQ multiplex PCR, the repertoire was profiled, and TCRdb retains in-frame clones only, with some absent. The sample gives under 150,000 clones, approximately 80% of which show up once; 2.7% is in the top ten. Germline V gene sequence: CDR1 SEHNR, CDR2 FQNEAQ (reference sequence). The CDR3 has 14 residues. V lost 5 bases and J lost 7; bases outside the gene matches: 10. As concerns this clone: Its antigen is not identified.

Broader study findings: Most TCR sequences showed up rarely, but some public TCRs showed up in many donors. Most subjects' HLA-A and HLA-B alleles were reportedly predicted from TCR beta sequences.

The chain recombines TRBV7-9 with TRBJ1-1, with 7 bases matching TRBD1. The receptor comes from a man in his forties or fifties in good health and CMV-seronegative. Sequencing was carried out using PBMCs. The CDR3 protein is CASSPGRQGGEAFF. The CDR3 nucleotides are TGTGCCAGCAGCCCTGGTAGGCAGGGGGGTGAAGCTTTCTTT.